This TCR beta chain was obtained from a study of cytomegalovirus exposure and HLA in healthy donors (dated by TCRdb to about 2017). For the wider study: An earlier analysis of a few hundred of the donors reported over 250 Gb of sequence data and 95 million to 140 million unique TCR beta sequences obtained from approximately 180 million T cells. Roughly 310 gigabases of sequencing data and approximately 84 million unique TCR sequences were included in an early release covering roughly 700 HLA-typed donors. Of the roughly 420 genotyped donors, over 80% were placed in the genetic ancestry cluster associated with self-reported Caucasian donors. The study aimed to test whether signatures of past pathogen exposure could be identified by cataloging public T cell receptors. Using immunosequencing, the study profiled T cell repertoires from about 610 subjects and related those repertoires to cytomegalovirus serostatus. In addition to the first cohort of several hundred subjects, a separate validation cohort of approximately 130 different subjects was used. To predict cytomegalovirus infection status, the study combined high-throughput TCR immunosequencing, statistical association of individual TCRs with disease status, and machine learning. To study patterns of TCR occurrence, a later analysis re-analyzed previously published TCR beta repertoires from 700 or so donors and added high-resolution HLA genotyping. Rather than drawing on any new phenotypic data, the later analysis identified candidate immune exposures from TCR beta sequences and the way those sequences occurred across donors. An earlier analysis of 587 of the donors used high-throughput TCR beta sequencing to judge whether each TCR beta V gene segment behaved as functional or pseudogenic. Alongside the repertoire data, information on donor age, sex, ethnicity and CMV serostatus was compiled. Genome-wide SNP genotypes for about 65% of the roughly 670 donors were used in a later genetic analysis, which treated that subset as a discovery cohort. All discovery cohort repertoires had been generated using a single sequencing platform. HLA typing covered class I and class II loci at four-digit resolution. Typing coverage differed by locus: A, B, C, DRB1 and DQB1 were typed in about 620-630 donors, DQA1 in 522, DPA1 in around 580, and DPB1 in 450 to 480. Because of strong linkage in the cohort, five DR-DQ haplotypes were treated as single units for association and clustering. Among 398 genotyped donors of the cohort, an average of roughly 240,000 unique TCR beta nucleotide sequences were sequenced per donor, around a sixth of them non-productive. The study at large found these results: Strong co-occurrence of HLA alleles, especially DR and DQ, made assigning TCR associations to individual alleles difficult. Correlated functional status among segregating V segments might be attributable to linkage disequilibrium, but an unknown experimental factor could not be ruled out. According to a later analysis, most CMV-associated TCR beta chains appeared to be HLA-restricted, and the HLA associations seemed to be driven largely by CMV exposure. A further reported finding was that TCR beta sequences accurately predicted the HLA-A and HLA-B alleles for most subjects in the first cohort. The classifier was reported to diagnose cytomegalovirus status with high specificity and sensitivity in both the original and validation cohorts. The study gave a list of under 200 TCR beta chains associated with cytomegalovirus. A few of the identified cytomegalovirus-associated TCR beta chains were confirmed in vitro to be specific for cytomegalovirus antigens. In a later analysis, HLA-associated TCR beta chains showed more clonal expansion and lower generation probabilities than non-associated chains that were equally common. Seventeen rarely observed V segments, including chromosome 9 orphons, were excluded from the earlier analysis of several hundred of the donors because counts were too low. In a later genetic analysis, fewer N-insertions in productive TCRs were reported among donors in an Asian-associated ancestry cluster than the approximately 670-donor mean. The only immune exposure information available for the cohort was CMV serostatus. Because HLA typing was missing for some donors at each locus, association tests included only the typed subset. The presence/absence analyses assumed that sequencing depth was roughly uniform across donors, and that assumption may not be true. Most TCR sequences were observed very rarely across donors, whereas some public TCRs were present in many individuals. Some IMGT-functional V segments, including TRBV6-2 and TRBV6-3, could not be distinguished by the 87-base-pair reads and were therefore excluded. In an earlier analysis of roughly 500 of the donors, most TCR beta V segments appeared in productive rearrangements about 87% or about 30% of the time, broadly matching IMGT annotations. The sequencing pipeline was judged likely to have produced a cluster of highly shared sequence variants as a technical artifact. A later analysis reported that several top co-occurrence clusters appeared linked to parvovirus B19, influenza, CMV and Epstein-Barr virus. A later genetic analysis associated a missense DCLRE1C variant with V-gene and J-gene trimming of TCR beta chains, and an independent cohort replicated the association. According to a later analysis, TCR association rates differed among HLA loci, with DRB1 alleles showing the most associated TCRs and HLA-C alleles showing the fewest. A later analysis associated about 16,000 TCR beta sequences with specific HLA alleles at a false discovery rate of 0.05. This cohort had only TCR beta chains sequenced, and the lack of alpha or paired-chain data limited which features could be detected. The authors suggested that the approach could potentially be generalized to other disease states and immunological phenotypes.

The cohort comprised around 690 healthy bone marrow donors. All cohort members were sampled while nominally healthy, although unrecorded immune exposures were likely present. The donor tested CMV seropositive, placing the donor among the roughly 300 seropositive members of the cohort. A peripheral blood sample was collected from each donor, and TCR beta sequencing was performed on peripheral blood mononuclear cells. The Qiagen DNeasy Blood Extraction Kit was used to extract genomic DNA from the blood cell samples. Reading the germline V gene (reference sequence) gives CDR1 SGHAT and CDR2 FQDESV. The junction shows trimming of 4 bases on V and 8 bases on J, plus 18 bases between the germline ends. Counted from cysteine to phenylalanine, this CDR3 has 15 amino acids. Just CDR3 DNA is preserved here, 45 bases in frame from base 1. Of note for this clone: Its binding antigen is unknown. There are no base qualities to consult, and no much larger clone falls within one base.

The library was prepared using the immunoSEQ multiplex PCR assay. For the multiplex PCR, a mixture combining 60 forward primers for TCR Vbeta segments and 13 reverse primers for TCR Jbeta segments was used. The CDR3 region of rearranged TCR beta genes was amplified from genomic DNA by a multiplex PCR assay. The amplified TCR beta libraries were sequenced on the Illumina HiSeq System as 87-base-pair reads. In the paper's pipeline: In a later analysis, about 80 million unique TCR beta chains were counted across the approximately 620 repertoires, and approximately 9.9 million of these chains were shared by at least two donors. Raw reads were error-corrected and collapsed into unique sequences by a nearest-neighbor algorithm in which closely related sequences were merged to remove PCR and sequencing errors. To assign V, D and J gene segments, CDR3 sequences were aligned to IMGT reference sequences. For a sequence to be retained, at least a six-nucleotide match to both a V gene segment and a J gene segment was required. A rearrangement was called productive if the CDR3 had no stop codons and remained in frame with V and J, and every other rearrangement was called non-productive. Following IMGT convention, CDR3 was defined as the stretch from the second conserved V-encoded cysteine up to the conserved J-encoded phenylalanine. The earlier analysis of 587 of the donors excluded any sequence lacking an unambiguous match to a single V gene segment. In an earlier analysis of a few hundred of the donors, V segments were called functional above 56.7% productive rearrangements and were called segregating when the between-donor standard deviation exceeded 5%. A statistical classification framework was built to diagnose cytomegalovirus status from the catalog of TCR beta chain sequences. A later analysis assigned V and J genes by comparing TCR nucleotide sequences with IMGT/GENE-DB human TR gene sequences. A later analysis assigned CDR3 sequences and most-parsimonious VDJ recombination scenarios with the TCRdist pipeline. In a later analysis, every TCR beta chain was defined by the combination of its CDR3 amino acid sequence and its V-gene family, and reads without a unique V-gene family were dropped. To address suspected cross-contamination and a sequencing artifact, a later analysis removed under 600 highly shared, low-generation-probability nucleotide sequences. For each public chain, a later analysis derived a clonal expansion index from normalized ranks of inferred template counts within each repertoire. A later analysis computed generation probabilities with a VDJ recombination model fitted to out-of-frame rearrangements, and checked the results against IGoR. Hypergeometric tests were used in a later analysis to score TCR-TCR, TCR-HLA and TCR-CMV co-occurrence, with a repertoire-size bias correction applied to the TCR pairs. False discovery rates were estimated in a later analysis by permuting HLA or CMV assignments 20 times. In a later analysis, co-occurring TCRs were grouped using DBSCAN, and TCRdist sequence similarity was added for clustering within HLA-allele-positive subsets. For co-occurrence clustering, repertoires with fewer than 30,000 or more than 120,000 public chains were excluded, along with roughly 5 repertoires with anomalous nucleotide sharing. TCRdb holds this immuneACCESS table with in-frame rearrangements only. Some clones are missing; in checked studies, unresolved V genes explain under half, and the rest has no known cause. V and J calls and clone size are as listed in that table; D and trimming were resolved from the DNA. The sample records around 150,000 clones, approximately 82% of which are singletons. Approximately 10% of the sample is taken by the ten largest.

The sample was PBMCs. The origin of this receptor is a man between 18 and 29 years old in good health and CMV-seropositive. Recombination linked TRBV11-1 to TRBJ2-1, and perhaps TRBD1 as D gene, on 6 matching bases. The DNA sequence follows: TGTGCCAGCAGCTCCTTGGGGGCTAGAGCTGATGAGCAGTTCTTC. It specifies CASSSLGARADEQFF.